The clone carrying this T cell receptor (beta chain) turned up a few times. Its specificity is unknown. The data derive from a study of blood T cells in healthy people across ages. The study, taken as a whole, reports: Naive CD4+ cell counts and diversity both ran higher in long-lived than in aged donors. Naive T cell percentage showed a strong correlation with TCR beta diversity.

PCR was performed a second time for 7 to 11 cycles using a sample-barcoded 5' primer and a J-beta primer mix. Each CDR3 protein is one row after TCRdb ran MiXCR on the 5' RACE reads. The sample lists about 830,000 distinct CDR3 sequences; around 62% were seen once. Healthy individuals of Caucasian origin from Russia, aged about 6 to 90, served as donors. V lost 5 bases, J lost 8 bases, and 4 bases stayed unmatched. The CDR3 has 13 residues. Germline V gene lookup returns CDR1 SSHAT and CDR2 FNYEAQ (reference sequence). The source material was blood. The chain uses TRBV7-7 and TRBJ2-1, with TRBD2 matching 9 bases. The source is a man aged 25-45 years in good health. The CDR3 region is CASSIGGRDEQFF. The CDR3 DNA follows: TGTGCCAGCAGCATCGGCGGGAGGGATGAGCAGTTCTTC.